This T cell receptor (beta chain) is drawn from a study of shared clonotypes between healthy human individuals. Study at large: A couple of female and a few male donors aged 18 to 49 were enrolled. Study-level points and caveats: Specimens sampled were limited to blood, with tissue repertoires likely differing. Though the depth was large, rarefaction showed that sorted-subset sequencing was incomplete.

The protocol was immunoSEQ multiplex PCR, while the TCRdb copy is restricted to in-frame clones and leaves out a portion. The data contain some 1 million clones, about 76% of them singletons. Caucasian adults residing in Nashville, Tennessee made up all the donors. In the case of this clone: The target antigen is unknown.

CDR3 length: 13 residues. The germline V gene has CDR1 SGHRS and CDR2 YFSETQ. The V end was cut by 4 bases, the J end by 2 bases, with 7 bases between. The chain employs TRBV5-1 and TRBJ2-1; tentatively, D is TRBD2 (5 bases). The clonotype comes from a man between 18 and 35 years old in good health. The sample comprised memory CD4+ T cells sorted from blood. Regarding subset: CD45RA-negative fraction. For the CDR3, the DNA is TGCGCCAGCAGCGGGAGAACCTACAATGAGCAGTTCTTC. Translating it yields CASSGRTYNEQFF.